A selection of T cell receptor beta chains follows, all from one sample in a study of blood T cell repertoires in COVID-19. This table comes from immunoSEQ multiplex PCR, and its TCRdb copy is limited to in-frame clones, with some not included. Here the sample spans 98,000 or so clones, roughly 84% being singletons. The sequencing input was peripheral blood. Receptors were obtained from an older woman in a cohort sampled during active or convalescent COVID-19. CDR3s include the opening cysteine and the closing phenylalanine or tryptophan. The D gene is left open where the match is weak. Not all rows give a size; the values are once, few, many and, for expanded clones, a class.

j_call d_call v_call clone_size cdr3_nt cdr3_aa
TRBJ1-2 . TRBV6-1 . TGTGCCAGCAGTGAAGCGAGAGGGAACAGGGATGGCTACACCTTC CASSEARGNRDGYTF
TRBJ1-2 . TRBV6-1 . TGTGCCAGCAGTGATCGACGGGCTAACTATGGCTACACCTTC CASSDRRANYGYTF
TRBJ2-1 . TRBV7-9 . TGTGCCAGCAGCTTCGGAGGGAACCCCTCGTACAATGAGCAGTTCTTC CASSFGGNPSYNEQFF
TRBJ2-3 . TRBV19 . TGTGCCAGTAGTATCGAGGTCCGGGGTACGCAGTATTTT CASSIEVRGTQYF
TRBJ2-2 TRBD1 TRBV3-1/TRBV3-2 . TGTGCCAGCAGCCCCCCGGGACAGTCCACCGGGGAGCTGTTTTTT CASSPPGQSTGELFF
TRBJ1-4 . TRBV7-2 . TGTGCCAGCAGCCTTAGGGGGGGCGCAGGTGAAAAACTGTTTTTT CASSLRGGAGEKLFF
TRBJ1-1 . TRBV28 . TGTGCCAGCAGTGTGACAGGATCTGAAGCTTTCTTT CASSVTGSEAFF
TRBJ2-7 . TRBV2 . TGTGCCAGCAGTTTCAGTTACGAGCAGTACTTC CASSFSYEQYF
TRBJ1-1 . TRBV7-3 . TGTGCCAGCAGCTTACTTGGGCGGAACACTGAAGCTTTCTTT CASSLLGRNTEAFF
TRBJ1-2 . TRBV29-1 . TGCAGCGTCAGAGGGCCGGGGGACTACACCTTC CSVRGPGDYTF
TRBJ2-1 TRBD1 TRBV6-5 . TGTGCCAGCAGTTACGCCCGGGACAGGGGGCGAGATGAGCAGTTCTTC CASSYARDRGRDEQFF
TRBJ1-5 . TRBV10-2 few TGCGCCAGCAGTGAGTCGTCTAATCAGCCCCAGCATTTT CASSESSNQPQHF
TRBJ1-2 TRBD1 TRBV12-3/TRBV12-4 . TGTGCCAGTGGGACAGTTTCCAACTATGGCTACACCTTC CASGTVSNYGYTF
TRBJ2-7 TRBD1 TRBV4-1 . TGCGCCAGCAGCCAGTGGACAGGGCCCTACGAGCAGTACTTC CASSQWTGPYEQYF
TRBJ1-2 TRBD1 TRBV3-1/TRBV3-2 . TGTGCCAGCACGGGACAGGGGGCCGAAGGCTACACCTTC CASTGQGAEGYTF
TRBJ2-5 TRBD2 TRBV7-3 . TGTGCCAGCAGCACCTTAGCGGGGCCTTGGGAGACCCAGTACTTC CASSTLAGPWETQYF
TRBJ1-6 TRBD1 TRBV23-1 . TGCGCCAGCATACCACTTCAATTGCGGGGACAGGGGCGCTCACCCCTCCACTTT CASIPLQLRGQGRSPLHF
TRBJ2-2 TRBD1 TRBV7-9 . TGTGCCAGCAGCTTCGACAGGGGCAACACCGGGGAGCTGTTTTTT CASSFDRGNTGELFF
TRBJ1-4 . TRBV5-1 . TGCGCCAGCAGCGACTCCGGCAGAGAAGATGAAAAACTGTTTTTT CASSDSGREDEKLFF
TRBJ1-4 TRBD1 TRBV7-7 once TGTGCTAGCAGCCCTGGACAGGGCGCTAATGAAAAACTGTTTTTT CASSPGQGANEKLFF
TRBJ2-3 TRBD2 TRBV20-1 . TGCAGTGTTTTTGAAGCGGGGTCGCAGTATTTT CSVFEAGSQYF
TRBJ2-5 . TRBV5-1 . TGCGCCAGCAGCTGGGGCAGCCAAGAGACCCAGTACTTC CASSWGSQETQYF
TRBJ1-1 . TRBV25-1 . TGTGCCAGCACCGAGACAGGACAGAACACTGAAGCTTTCTTT CASTETGQNTEAFF
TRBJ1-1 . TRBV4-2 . TGTGCCAGCAGCCAAGAGACTCGCGTGCCTGAAGCTTTCTTT CASSQETRVPEAFF
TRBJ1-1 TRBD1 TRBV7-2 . TGTGCCAGCAGCACACAGGGGGGGAACACTGAAGCTTTCTTT CASSTQGGNTEAFF
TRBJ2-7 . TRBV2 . TGTGCCAGCAGTGACTTTTTAGCGTCTGAGCAGTACTTC CASSDFLASEQYF
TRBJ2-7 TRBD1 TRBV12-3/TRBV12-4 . TGTGCCAGCAGTCCTACGACAGGGTGGGAGCAGTACTTC CASSPTTGWEQYF
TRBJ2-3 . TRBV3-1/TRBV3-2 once TGTGCCAGCAGCCAGGGGGCCGGGGGGCCAACAGATACGCAGTATTTT CASSQGAGGPTDTQYF
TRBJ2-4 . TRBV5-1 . TGCGCCAGCAGTCCTTCGATAGGGAGCGCCAAAAACATTCAGTACTTC CASSPSIGSAKNIQYF
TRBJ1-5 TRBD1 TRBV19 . TGTGCCAGTAGTGTTAACAGGGGTCTTCAGCCCCAGCATTTT CASSVNRGLQPQHF
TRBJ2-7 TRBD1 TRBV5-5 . TGTGCCAGCAGCATCTACTCCGGGACAGGACCATACGAGCAGTACTTC CASSIYSGTGPYEQYF
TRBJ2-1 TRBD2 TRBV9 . TGTGCCAGCAGCGTAGTGGACGGGGGGGCAGGTGAGCAGTTCTTC CASSVVDGGAGEQFF
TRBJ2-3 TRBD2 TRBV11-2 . TGTGCCAGCAGCTTAGACAGCGTGGGACTAGCAACAGATACGCAGTATTTT CASSLDSVGLATDTQYF
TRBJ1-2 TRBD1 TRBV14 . TGTGCCAGCAGCCAAGGGATTGGACAGGAACATGGCTACACCTTC CASSQGIGQEHGYTF
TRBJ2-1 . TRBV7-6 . TGTGCCAGCAGCTTAGCAGGCGGGAAGTACAATGAGCAGTTCTTC CASSLAGGKYNEQFF
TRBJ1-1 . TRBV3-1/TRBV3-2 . TGTGCCAGCAGCCAAGAATATATCTCAGGGCTGAACACTGAAGCTTTCTTT CASSQEYISGLNTEAFF
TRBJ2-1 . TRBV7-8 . TGTGCCAGCAGCTTAGGACAGGGGTTGGGCATCGCCCGAGCGGGAAACAATGAGCAGTTCTTC CASSLGQGLGIARAGNNEQFF
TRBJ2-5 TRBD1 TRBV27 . TGTGCCAGCAGTAAGGACAGGGCGCAAGAGACCCAGTACTTC CASSKDRAQETQYF
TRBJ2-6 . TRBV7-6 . TGTGCCAGCAGCCACGGAAGGTCTAGAGGGGCCAACGTCCTGACTTTC CASSHGRSRGANVLTF
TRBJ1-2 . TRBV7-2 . TGTGCCAGCAGCTTATCGCCGGGACAAAGAATATACACCTTC CASSLSPGQRIYTF
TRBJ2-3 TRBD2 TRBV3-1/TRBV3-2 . TGTGCCAGCAGCCTCGTGCTAGCGGGGGCCACTAGCACAGATACGCAGTATTTT CASSLVLAGATSTDTQYF
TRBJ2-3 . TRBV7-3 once TGTGCCAGCAGCTTATCTTCCACAGATACGCAGTATTTT CASSLSSTDTQYF
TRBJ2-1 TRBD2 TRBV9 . TGTGCCAGCAGCGCTGATCCGGGGGGTGGGTATGAAGAGCAGTTCTTC CASSADPGGGYEEQFF
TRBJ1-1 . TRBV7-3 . TGTGCCAGCAGTCCCGACAGAGAGAACACTGAAGCTTTCTTT CASSPDRENTEAFF
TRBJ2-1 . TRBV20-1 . TGCAGTGCTACGCGGGATGAGCAGTTCTTC CSATRDEQFF
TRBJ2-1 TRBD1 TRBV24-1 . TGTGCCACCAGCGACAGGGGAGTCAATGAGCAGTTCTTC CATSDRGVNEQFF
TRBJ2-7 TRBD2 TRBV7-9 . TGTGCCAGCAGCTTTCTAGGACTAGCGCCGACCTACGAGCAGTACTTC CASSFLGLAPTYEQYF
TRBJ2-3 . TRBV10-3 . TGTGCCATCAGTGAATTCGGACTGGAAAGCACAGATACGCAGTATTTT CAISEFGLESTDTQYF
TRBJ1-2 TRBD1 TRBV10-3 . TGTGCCATCAGGGACAGGGATAACTATGGCTACACCTTC CAIRDRDNYGYTF
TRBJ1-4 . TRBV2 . TGTGCCTGCCGGTGGGCAGGGGCAACTAATGAAAAACTGTTTTTT CACRWAGATNEKLFF
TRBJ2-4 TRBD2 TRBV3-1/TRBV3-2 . TGTGCCAGCAGCCAAGGGGGGGGAGCCAAAAACATTCAGTACTTC CASSQGGGAKNIQYF
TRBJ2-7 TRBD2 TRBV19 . TGTGCCAGTAGTCCCTGGACTAGCGGGGCCTCCTACGAGCAGTACTTC CASSPWTSGASYEQYF
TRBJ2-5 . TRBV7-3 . TGTGCCAGCAGCTCTTTCGGGGGGCAGCAAGAGACCCAGTACTTC CASSSFGGQQETQYF
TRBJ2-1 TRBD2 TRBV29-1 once TGCAGCGTTGTCGGTTGGCGGGGGGTTCAGAATGAGCAGTTCTTC CSVVGWRGVQNEQFF
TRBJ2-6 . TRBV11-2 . TGTGCCAGCAGCTTAACAGGTGGGGCCAACGTCCTGACTTTC CASSLTGGANVLTF
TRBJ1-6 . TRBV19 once TGTGCCAGTAGTATGGCAGGGGTAGGTAATTCACCCCTCCACTTT CASSMAGVGNSPLHF
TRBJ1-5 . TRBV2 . TGTGCCAGCAGCGGGGCCCAGGGACTTTTCAATCAGCCCCAGCATTTT CASSGAQGLFNQPQHF
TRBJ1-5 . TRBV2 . TGTGCCAGCAGTGAAGCCACCCCGGGGGGGGTAGAGCCCCAGCATTTT CASSEATPGGVEPQHF
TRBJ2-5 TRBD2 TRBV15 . TGTGCCACCAGCAGAGTAGCGGGAGGAGAAGAGACCCAGTACTTC CATSRVAGGEETQYF